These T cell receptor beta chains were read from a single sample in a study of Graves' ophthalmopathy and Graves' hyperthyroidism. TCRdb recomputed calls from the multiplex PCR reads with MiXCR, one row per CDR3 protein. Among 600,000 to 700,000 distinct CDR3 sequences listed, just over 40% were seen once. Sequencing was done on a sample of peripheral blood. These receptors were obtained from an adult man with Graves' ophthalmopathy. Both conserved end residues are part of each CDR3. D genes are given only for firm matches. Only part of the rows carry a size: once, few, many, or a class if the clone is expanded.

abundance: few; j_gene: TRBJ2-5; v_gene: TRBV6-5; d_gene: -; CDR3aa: CASSALSGNQETQYF; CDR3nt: TGTGCCAGCAGTGCGCTTTCCGGGAACCAAGAGACCCAGTACTTC
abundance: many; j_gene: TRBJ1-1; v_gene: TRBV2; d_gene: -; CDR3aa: CASSQEGNTEAFF; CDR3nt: TGTGCCAGCAGCCAGGAAGGGAACACTGAAGCTTTCTTT
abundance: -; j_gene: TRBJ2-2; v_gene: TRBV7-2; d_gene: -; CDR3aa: CASSEIGGASTGELFF; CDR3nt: TGTGCCAGCAGTGAAATAGGAGGGGCAAGCACCGGGGAGCTGTTTTTT
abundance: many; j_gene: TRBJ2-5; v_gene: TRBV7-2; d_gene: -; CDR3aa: CASSLVRSGTQYF; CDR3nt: TGTGCCAGCAGCTTAGTTCGGAGTGGGACCCAGTACTTC
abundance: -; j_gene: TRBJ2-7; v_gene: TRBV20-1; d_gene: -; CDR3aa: CSAREIMGAVDEQYF; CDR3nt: TGCAGTGCTAGAGAGATAATGGGTGCAGTAGACGAGCAGTACTTC
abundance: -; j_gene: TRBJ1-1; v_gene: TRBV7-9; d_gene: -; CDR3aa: CASSADSPGWTEAFF; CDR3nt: TGTGCCAGCAGCGCAGATAGCCCCGGGTGGACTGAAGCTTTCTTT
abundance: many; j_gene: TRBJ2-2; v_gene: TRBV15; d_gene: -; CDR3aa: CATSRVPGELFF; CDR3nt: TGTGCCACCAGCAGAGTTCCCGGGGAGCTGTTTTTT
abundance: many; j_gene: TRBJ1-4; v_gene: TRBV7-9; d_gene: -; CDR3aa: CASSFRATNEKLFF; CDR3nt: TGTGCCAGCAGCTTTCGAGCAACTAATGAAAAACTGTTTTTT
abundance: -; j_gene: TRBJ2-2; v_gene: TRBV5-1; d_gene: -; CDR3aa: CASRTGRTGGPGGELFF; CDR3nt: TGCGCCAGCAGGACAGGGCGAACGGGGGGGCCAGGCGGGGAGCTGTTTTTT
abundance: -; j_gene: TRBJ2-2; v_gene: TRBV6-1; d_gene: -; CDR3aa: CASSYGEGAMTGELFF; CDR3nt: TGTGCCAGCAGTTACGGGGAGGGGGCGATGACCGGGGAGCTGTTTTTT
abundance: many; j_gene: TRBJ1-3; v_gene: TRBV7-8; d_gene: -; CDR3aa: CASSSLTTSGNTIYF; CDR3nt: TGTGCCAGCAGCTCCCTGACAACCTCTGGAAACACCATATATTTT
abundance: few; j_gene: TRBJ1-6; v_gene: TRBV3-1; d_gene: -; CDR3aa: CASSQDREDSPLHF; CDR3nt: TGTGCCAGCAGCCAAGACAGGGAGGACTCACCCCTCCACTTT
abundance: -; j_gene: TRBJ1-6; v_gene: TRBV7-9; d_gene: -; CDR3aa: CASSWTGGSYNSPLHF; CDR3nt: TGTGCCAGCAGCTGGACCGGAGGTTCCTATAATTCACCCCTCCACTTT
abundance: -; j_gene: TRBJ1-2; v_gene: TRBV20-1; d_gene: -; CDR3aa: CSASGLTRDGGYTF; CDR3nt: TGCAGTGCTAGTGGTTTGACCAGGGACGGCGGCTACACCTTC
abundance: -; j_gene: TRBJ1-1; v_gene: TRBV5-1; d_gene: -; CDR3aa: CASSLDSVGLTEAFF; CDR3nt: TGCGCCAGCAGCTTGGACAGTGTTGGGTTGACTGAAGCTTTCTTT
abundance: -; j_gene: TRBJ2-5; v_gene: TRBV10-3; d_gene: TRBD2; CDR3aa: CAISPSSGGQEKETQYF; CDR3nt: TGTGCCATCAGTCCCTCGTCGGGAGGGCAGGAAAAAGAGACCCAGTACTTC
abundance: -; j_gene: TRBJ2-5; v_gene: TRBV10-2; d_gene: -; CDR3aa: CASSESRHPGWGETQYF; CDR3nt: TGCGCCAGCAGTGAGTCGAGGCACCCTGGCTGGGGGGAGACCCAGTACTTC
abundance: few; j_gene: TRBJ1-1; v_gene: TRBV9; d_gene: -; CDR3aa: CASSPRGMNTEAFF; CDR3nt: TGTGCCAGCAGCCCTAGGGGCATGAACACTGAAGCTTTCTTT
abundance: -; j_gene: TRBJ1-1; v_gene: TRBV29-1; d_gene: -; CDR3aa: CSGIGETDTEAFF; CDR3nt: TGCAGCGGGATTGGTGAGACAGACACTGAAGCTTTCTTT
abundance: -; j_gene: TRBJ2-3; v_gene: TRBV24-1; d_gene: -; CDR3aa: CATSDLSTDTQYF; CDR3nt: TGTGCCACCAGTGATTTGTCCACAGATACGCAGTATTTT
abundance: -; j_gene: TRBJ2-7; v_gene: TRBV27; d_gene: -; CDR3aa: CASSLVGSFEQYF; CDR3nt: TGTGCCAGCAGTTTAGTGGGTTCCTTCGAGCAGTACTTC
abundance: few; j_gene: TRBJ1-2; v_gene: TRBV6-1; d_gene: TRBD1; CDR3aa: CASRENPGGYGGYTF; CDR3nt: TGTGCCAGCAGGGAAAACCCAGGGGGCTATGGTGGCTACACCTTC
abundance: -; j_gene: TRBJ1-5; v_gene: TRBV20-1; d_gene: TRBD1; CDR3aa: CSARSDRANQPQHF; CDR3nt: TGCAGTGCTAGATCGGACAGGGCCAATCAGCCCCAGCATTTT
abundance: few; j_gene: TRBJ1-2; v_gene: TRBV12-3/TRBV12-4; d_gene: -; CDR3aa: CASSFGQRYGYTF; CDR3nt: TGTGCCAGCAGTTTCGGACAGCGCTATGGCTACACCTTC
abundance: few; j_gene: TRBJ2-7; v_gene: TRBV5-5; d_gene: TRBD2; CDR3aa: CASSLQTSGGAYEQYF; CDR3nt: TGTGCCAGCAGCTTGCAGACTAGCGGGGGGGCCTACGAGCAGTACTTC
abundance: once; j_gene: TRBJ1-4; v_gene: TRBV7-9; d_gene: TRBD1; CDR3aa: CASRGQEGGYTEKLFF; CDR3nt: TGTGCCAGCAGGGGACAGGAGGGAGGGTATACTGAAAAACTGTTTTTT
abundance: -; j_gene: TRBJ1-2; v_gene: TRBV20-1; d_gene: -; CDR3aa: CSAYLRQGSGYTF; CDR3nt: TGCAGTGCTTATCTCCGGCAGGGCTCTGGCTACACCTTC
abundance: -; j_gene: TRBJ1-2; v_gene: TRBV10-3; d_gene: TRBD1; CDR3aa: CAIGRDRGFGYTF; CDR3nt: TGTGCCATCGGCCGGGACAGGGGGTTTGGCTACACCTTC
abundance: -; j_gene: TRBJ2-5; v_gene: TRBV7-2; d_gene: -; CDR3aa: CASSLGLAIRETQYF; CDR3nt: TGTGCCAGCAGCTTAGGGCTAGCGATTAGGGAGACCCAGTACTTC
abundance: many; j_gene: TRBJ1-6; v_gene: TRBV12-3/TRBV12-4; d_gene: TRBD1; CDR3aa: CASSLRQGAPLHF; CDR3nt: TGTGCCAGCAGTTTACGTCAGGGGGCACCCCTCCACTTT
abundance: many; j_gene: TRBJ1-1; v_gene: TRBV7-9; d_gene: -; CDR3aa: CASRHSRGGNTEAFF; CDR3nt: TGTGCCAGCAGACATTCTCGGGGTGGGAACACTGAAGCTTTCTTT
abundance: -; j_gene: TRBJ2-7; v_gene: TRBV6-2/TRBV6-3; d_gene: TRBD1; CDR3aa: CASSYSRDRRNEQYF; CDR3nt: TGTGCCAGCAGTTACTCTCGGGACAGGAGAAACGAGCAGTACTTC
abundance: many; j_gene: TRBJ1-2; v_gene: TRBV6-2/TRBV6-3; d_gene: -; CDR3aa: CASSYVNRWDGYTF; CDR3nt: TGTGCCAGCAGTTACGTGAACAGATGGGATGGCTACACCTTC
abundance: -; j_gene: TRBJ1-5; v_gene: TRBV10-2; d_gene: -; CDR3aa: CASSLGGPYSNQPQHF; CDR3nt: TGTGCCAGCAGCTTAGGGGGGCCTTATAGCAATCAGCCCCAGCATTTT
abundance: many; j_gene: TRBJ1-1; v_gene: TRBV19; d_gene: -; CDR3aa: CASKDGGGGNTEAFF; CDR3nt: TGTGCCAGTAAAGATGGTGGAGGTGGGAACACTGAAGCTTTCTTT
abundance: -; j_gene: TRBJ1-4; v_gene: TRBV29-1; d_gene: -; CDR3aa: CSVAGLAGGGGERNEKLFF; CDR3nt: TGCAGCGTCGCAGGACTAGCGGGAGGGGGGGGAGAGAGGAATGAAAAACTGTTTTTT
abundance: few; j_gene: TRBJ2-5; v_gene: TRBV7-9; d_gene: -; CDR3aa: CASSQGWSRGQETQYF; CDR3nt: TGTGCCAGCAGCCAAGGTTGGTCTAGAGGGCAAGAGACCCAGTACTTC
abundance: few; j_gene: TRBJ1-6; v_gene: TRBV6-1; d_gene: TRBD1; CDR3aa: CASSHPLRTGEINNSPLHF; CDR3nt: TGTGCCAGCAGTCACCCCCTTAGGACAGGGGAGATAAATAATTCACCCCTCCACTTT
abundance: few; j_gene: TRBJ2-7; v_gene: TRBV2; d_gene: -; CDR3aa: CASSFKSRNYEQYF; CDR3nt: TGTGCCAGCAGTTTCAAATCCAGAAATTACGAGCAGTACTTC
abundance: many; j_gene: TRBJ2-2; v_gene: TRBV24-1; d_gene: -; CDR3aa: CATSDSSLTRGELFF; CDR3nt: TGTGCCACCAGTGATTCTTCCCTCACCCGTGGGGAGCTGTTTTTT
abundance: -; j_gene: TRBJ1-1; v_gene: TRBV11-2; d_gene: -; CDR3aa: CASSLGRSAEAFF; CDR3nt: TGTGCCAGCAGCTTAGGTCGAAGCGCTGAAGCTTTCTTT
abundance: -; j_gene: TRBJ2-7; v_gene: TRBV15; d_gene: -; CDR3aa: CASSSGPPGDGQYF; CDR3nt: TGTGCCAGCAGTTCCGGGCCGCCAGGGGACGGGCAGTACTTC
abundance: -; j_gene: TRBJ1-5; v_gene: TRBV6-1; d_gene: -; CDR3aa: CASSEAISTDSNQPQHF; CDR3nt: TGTGCCAGCAGTGAAGCTATTTCGACAGATAGCAATCAGCCCCAGCATTTT
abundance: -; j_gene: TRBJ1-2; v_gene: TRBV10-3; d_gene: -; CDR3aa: CASSYSAASPPTPFYGYTF; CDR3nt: TGTGCCAGCAGTTACTCCGCCGCGTCACCCCCAACTCCTTTCTATGGCTACACCTTC
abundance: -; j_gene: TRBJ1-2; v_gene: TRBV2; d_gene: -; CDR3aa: CASSDVGYGYTF; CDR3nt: TGTGCCAGCAGTGACGTTGGGTATGGCTACACCTTC
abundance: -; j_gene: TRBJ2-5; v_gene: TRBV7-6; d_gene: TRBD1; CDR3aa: CASSLMTGGTVTQYF; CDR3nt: TGTGCCAGCAGCTTAATGACAGGGGGCACGGTGACCCAGTACTTC
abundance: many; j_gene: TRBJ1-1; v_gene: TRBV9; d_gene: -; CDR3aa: CASSVAGVGTEAFF; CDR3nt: TGTGCCAGCAGCGTAGCAGGGGTCGGTACTGAAGCTTTCTTT
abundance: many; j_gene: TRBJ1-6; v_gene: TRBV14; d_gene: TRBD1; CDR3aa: CASSQMSGQGYNSPLHF; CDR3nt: TGTGCCAGCAGCCAAATGTCGGGACAGGGGTATAATTCACCCCTCCACTTT
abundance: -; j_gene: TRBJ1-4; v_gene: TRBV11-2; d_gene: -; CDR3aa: CASSREATNEKLFF; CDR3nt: TGTGCCAGCAGCCGGGAGGCAACTAATGAAAAACTGTTTTTT
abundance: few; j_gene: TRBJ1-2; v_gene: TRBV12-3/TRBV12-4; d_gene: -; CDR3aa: CASSYPGADGYTF; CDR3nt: TGTGCCAGCAGTTATCCGGGGGCGGATGGCTACACCTTC